Sequencing of this T cell receptor beta chain was carried out in a study of breast tumors, draining lymph nodes, adjacent tissues. Notes on the study in general: Luminal-like breast cancer showed significantly greater tumor-nontumor repertoire similarity than basal-like breast cancer did.

The CDR3 length is 14 residues. The germline CDR1 and CDR2 sequences are SQVTM and ANQGSEA. Samples came from axillary lymph nodes draining the breast cancer. With regard to this clonotype: What it binds is unknown.

TCRdb itself ran the multiplex PCR reads through MiXCR, one entry per CDR3 protein. The sample records a few hundred thousand distinct CDR3 sequences, under 40% being singletons. The TCR comes from a female donor with breast cancer. Some clones in this sample may be carry-over from other donors' samples. Source material: axillary lymph node tissue. This chain links TRBV29-1 with TRBJ2-1, with 10 nucleotides matching TRBD2. This chain's CDR3 is CRIVNSGRIDEQFF. The DNA for the CDR3 is TGCAGAATAGTCAATAGCGGGAGGATTGATGAGCAGTTCTTC.